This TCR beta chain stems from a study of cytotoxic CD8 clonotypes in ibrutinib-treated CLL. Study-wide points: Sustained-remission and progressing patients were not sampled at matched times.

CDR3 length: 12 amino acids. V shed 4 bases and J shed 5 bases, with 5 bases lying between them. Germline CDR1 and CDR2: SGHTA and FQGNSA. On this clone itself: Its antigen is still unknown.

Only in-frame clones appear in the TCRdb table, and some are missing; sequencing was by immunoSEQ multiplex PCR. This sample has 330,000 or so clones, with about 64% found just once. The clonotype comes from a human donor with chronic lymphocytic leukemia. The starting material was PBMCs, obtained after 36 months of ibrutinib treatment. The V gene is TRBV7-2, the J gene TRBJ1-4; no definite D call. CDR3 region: CASSWPNEKLFF. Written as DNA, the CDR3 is TGTGCCAGCAGCTGGCCGAATGAAAAACTGTTTTTT.